These T cell receptor beta chains were read from a single sample in a study of blood T cell repertoires in COVID-19. Sequencing was performed with immunoSEQ multiplex PCR; in TCRdb, only in-frame clones are kept and a portion is missing. The sample gives around 85,000 clones, about 90% of which show up once; roughly 4% is in the top ten. Sequences were obtained from peripheral blood. These receptors were obtained from a woman older than 75 with active or convalescent COVID-19. Both conserved end residues are part of each CDR3. The D gene is left open where the match is weak. Rows give clone size only sometimes, using once, few, many, or a class for an expanded clone.

d_call	cdr3_length	clone_size	v_call	j_call	cdr3_nt	cdr3_aa
.	15	.	TRBV7-2	TRBJ1-1	TGTGCCAGCAGCTTAGCGGGCAGGGTGGTCACTGAAGCTTTCTTT	CASSLAGRVVTEAFF
TRBD1	13	.	TRBV29-1	TRBJ1-5	TGCAGCGTTGAAGGTAACAGGGGTCAGCCCCAGCATTTT	CSVEGNRGQPQHF
TRBD2	16	.	TRBV18	TRBJ2-1	TGTGCCAGCTCACCACCACTAGCGGGAGTCTACAATGAGCAGTTCTTC	CASSPPLAGVYNEQFF
.	13	.	TRBV19	TRBJ2-2	TGTGCCAGCAGCGTCCAGAACACCGGGGAGCTGTTTTTT	CASSVQNTGELFF
.	14	.	TRBV7-2	TRBJ1-3	TGTGCCAGCAGCTTACGAGCTATTGGAAACACCATATATTTT	CASSLRAIGNTIYF
.	14	.	TRBV3-1/TRBV3-2	TRBJ2-5	TGTGCCAGCAGCCAAGCGGGAGCGGGCGAGACCCAGTACTTC	CASSQAGAGETQYF
TRBD2	14	.	TRBV10-3	TRBJ2-5	TGTGCCATCAGTTTAGCGGGAGTTCAAGAGACCCAGTACTTC	CAISLAGVQETQYF
TRBD2	17	.	TRBV7-9	TRBJ2-2	TGTGCCAGCAGCCCTCCAGGGAGCGGGACTAGCACCGGGGAGCTGTTTTTT	CASSPPGSGTSTGELFF
.	16	.	TRBV9	TRBJ1-1	TGTGCCAGCAGTCTCCAGGGGCGACCCGCGAACACTGAAGCTTTCTTT	CASSLQGRPANTEAFF
TRBD2	15	.	TRBV5-4	TRBJ2-1	TGTGCCAGCAGTCGAGGGGCGGGAGGCTACAATGAGCAGTTCTTC	CASSRGAGGYNEQFF
.	18	.	TRBV19	TRBJ2-2	TGTGCCAGTAGTATCAGGGGTACACCCCTCGCGAACACCGGGGAGCTGTTTTTT	CASSIRGTPLANTGELFF
.	15	.	TRBV7-2	TRBJ1-6	TGTGCCAGCAGCTTGGGCTCCCTTAACAATTCACCCCTCCACTTT	CASSLGSLNNSPLHF
.	12	.	TRBV2	TRBJ2-7	TGTGCCAGCAGTGAGACCTGGGAGTGGCAGTACTTC	CASSETWEWQYF
TRBD2	16	.	TRBV4-3	TRBJ2-3	TGCGCCAGCAGCCTCTCGCTTAGCGGGAGAGGGGATACGCAGTATTTT	CASSLSLSGRGDTQYF
TRBD1	15	.	TRBV11-2	TRBJ1-4	TGTGCCAGCAGCTTGTACGGGACAGGGGATGAAAAACTGTTTTTT	CASSLYGTGDEKLFF
.	14	.	TRBV28	TRBJ1-4	TGTGCCAGCAGTCCCTCAGGGTTGAGTGAAAAACTGTTTTTT	CASSPSGLSEKLFF
.	14	.	TRBV5-1	TRBJ1-1	TGCGCCAGCAGCTTGGCCAATTTGAACACTGAAGCTTTCTTT	CASSLANLNTEAFF
.	15	.	TRBV10-3	TRBJ1-3	TGTGCCATCAGTGAGGGGGACTCTGCCAGAAACACCATATATTTT	CAISEGDSARNTIYF
.	14	.	TRBV28	TRBJ2-5	TGTGCCAGCAGCCAACCCGACAGGCGGGAGACCCAGTACTTC	CASSQPDRRETQYF
.	13	.	TRBV7-9	TRBJ2-7	TGTGCCAGCAGGGGGACACCCACCTACGAGCAGTACTTC	CASRGTPTYEQYF
.	15	.	TRBV7-2	TRBJ1-3	TGTGCCAGCAGCTTAAGGTCAGGAACTGGAAACACCATATATTTT	CASSLRSGTGNTIYF
TRBD2	17	.	TRBV6-2/TRBV6-3	TRBJ2-1	TGTGCCAGCAGTAAACCTGGACTAGCGGGAGGGCCACGTGAGCAGTTCTTC	CASSKPGLAGGPREQFF
.	13	.	TRBV29-1	TRBJ2-5	TGCAGCGTTGGTTACCCTTTGACTGAGACCCAGTACTTC	CSVGYPLTETQYF
TRBD2	21	.	TRBV19	TRBJ2-1	TGTGCCAGTAGTAGATTTAGCACCGGGACTAGCGGGAGTTTGTCCTACAATGAGCAGTTCTTC	CASSRFSTGTSGSLSYNEQFF
.	14	.	TRBV28	TRBJ1-2	TGTGCCAGCAGTTTACCAGGGCCGAAGAATGGCTACACCTTC	CASSLPGPKNGYTF
.	14	few	TRBV19	TRBJ1-5	TGTGCCAGTAGTCGAGGGAATAGCAATCAGCCCCAGCATTTT	CASSRGNSNQPQHF
TRBD1	14	.	TRBV30	TRBJ1-1	TGTGCCTGGAGTGGACAGGGAAAGAACACTGAAGCTTTCTTT	CAWSGQGKNTEAFF
TRBD1	14	.	TRBV5-1	TRBJ2-7	TGCGCCAGCAGCTTAGAGGACAGGGCGGGAGAGCAGTACTTC	CASSLEDRAGEQYF
TRBD1	15	.	TRBV10-2	TRBJ1-4	TGCGCCAGCAGTTCTACAGGGGGCCCTAATGAAAAACTGTTTTTT	CASSSTGGPNEKLFF
.	18	.	TRBV6-1	TRBJ1-4	TGTGCCAGCAGTGAAGTGGAAGGACAGACTGCAACTAATGAAAAACTGTTTTTT	CASSEVEGQTATNEKLFF
TRBD2	13	.	TRBV24-1	TRBJ2-1	TGTGCCACCGGCGCTAGCGGGTTCAATGAGCAGTTCTTC	CATGASGFNEQFF
.	12	.	TRBV2	TRBJ2-7	TGTGCCAGCAGTGAAGTGGGAGGGGGGCAGTACTTC	CASSEVGGGQYF
TRBD1	13	.	TRBV12-3/TRBV12-4	TRBJ1-1	TGTGCCAGCAGCCAACAGGGGGGCACTGAAGCTTTCTTT	CASSQQGGTEAFF
.	15	once	TRBV6-5	TRBJ2-7	TGTGCCAGCAGTTACTCTTCGCAGGGATCCTACGAGCAGTACTTC	CASSYSSQGSYEQYF
.	14	.	TRBV28	TRBJ1-1	TGTGCCAGCAGTTTAACCGGGGGAAGTACTGAAGCTTTCTTT	CASSLTGGSTEAFF
.	12	.	TRBV28	TRBJ2-3	TGTGCCAGCAGTACTACCGCGGATACGCAGTATTTT	CASSTTADTQYF
.	14	.	TRBV25-1	TRBJ1-2	TGTGCCAGCAGTGAGGAAACAGGGATCTATGGCTACACCTTC	CASSEETGIYGYTF
.	13	once	TRBV5-1	TRBJ1-1	TGCGCCAGCAGCTTGGGAGGGAACACTGAAGCTTTCTTT	CASSLGGNTEAFF
TRBD1	16	.	TRBV4-1	TRBJ2-7	TGCGCCAGCAGCCGACCGGGACAGGGTATTTCCCACGAGCAGTACTTC	CASSRPGQGISHEQYF
TRBD1	16	.	TRBV19	TRBJ2-3	TGTGCCAGTAGTCAGGGGGTTGGGCGCGTGGGAGATACGCAGTATTTT	CASSQGVGRVGDTQYF
TRBD1	16	.	TRBV30	TRBJ2-7	TGTGCCTGGAGTCCACCAGGGGGCCATATCCCCTACGAGCAGTACTTC	CAWSPPGGHIPYEQYF
TRBD1	19	.	TRBV19	TRBJ1-4	TGTGCCAGTAGTTTCCCCCCCGGACGACAGGGCCCAACTAATGAAAAACTGTTTTTT	CASSFPPGRQGPTNEKLFF
.	11	.	TRBV20-1	TRBJ2-3	TGCAGTGCGGTGAGTCCAGATACGCAGTATTTT	CSAVSPDTQYF
TRBD1	20	once	TRBV27	TRBJ2-3	TGTGCCAGCAGTAAGACAGGGGGCGGGATTAGCGGAACTAGCACAGATACGCAGTATTTT	CASSKTGGGISGTSTDTQYF
.	13	once	TRBV20-1	TRBJ2-7	TGCAGTGCTAGTGTGGGGGGAGAAGGCGAGCAGTACTTC	CSASVGGEGEQYF
TRBD2	15	.	TRBV6-5	TRBJ2-1	TGTGCCAGCAGTTTATCTAGCGGCTCCTACAATGAGCAGTTCTTC	CASSLSSGSYNEQFF
TRBD2	15	.	TRBV7-2	TRBJ2-1	TGTGCCAGCAGCAGTGGACTAGCGGGAGCCGGTGAGCAGTTCTTC	CASSSGLAGAGEQFF